This T cell receptor (beta chain) derives from a study of blood T cell repertoires in COVID-19. Overall study: The United States, Italy and Spain were the sources of the acute and convalescent COVID-19 samples. Sources were T cells, B-cell-depleted T cells, or PBMCs; the material itself was cDNA or gDNA.

Enrolled during active infection, Seattle patients were then followed longitudinally. In the original processing: Estimation of nucleated cell counts relied on the amplification of reference gene primers. The protocol was immunoSEQ multiplex PCR, while the TCRdb copy is restricted to in-frame clones and leaves out a portion. V, J and clone size are those of that table, while D and trimming were read from the DNA. This sample carries about 230,000 clones, 70% to 90% of them seen once, and the ten largest clones take around a tenth. The CDR3 loop spans 13 amino acids. Trimming took 3 bases from V and 3 from J, leaving 9 bases between them. CDR1 and CDR2 (germline): MNHEY, SMNVEV (reference sequence).

The sequencing sample was made of peripheral blood. The sequence was obtained from a man aged 45-65 years with COVID-19, enrolled during active disease. The gene calls are TRBV27 and TRBJ2-7; D perhaps matches TRBD1 (5 bases). The chain's CDR3 is CASSFDRSYEQYF. The CDR3 nucleotides read TGTGCCAGCAGTTTCGACAGAAGCTACGAGCAGTACTTC.